This T cell receptor (beta chain) originates from a study of CD8 T cells in ankylosing spondylitis. The CDR3 length is 15 residues. Germline V lookup: CDR1 LGHNA, CDR2 YNFKEQ. J gave up 12 bases and V 4 bases, and 7 bases lay outside the gene matches. One entry per CDR3 protein results from TCRdb running MiXCR on the 5' RACE reads. The table includes around 300,000 distinct CDR3 sequences, under 15% detected once. The sequence was collected from a male donor with ankylosing spondylitis or in good health (not recorded which). The genes are TRBV4-2 and TRBJ2-1; TRBD2 agrees at 15 bases. Sequencing was carried out using blood, either unsorted or a sorted T cell fraction (not recorded which). The CDR3 loop is CASSPGTSGGIPQFF. In nucleotides, the CDR3 is TGTGCCAGCAGCCCCGGGACTAGCGGGGGGATTCCGCAGTTCTTC.